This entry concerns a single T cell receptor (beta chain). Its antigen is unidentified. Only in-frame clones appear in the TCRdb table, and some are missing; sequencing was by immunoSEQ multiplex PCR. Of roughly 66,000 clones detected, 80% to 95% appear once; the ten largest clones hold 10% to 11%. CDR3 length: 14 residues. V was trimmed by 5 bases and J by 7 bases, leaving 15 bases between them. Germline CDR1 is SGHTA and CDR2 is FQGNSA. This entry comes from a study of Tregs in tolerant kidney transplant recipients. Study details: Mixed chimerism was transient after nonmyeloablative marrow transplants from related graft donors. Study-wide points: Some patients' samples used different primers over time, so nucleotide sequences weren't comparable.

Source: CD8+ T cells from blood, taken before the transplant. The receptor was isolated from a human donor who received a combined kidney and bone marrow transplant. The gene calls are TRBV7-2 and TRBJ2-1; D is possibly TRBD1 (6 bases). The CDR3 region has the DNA TGTGCCAGCAGCCTAGAGGGGGTGATAAATGAGCAGTTCTTC. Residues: CASSLEGVINEQFF.